Listed below are T cell receptor beta chains from one sample, sequenced in a study of regulatory T cells in long-lasting Graves disease. MiXCR was run by TCRdb on the multiplex PCR reads, yielding one entry per CDR3 protein. The sample comprises about 400,000 distinct CDR3 sequences, less than 25% of which are singletons, and 20% to 25% rests with the top ten. The material sequenced was peripheral blood mononuclear cells (PBMCs), taken when the disease was refractory, from a patient treated with antithyroid drugs. The receptor set was obtained from a female donor with Graves disease. CDR3s include the opening cysteine and the closing phenylalanine or tryptophan. A D gene is named only where the DNA matches it firmly. Part of the rows lack a size; the others show once, few, many or a class for expanded clones.

j_gene: TRBJ1-1
abundance: few
v_gene: TRBV14
d_gene: TRBD1
CDR3nt: TGTGCCAGCAGCCGACAGGGCGGGAACACTGAAGCTTTCTTT
CDR3aa: CASSRQGGNTEAFF

j_gene: TRBJ2-5
abundance: -
v_gene: TRBV7-9
d_gene: TRBD1
CDR3nt: TGTGCCAGCAGCCAGATGACAGGGGGAAAAGAGACCCAGTACTTC
CDR3aa: CASSQMTGGKETQYF

j_gene: TRBJ1-2
abundance: -
v_gene: TRBV12-3/TRBV12-4
d_gene: TRBD1
CDR3nt: TGTGCCAGCAAATCCGGGACAGGGGTCTCTGAAACCTTC
CDR3aa: CASKSGTGVSETF

j_gene: TRBJ2-5
abundance: few
v_gene: TRBV9
d_gene: TRBD1
CDR3nt: TGTGCCAGCAGCGTCAGGGGGCAGGGGAAAGAGACCCAGTACTTC
CDR3aa: CASSVRGQGKETQYF

j_gene: TRBJ1-1
abundance: many
v_gene: TRBV7-2
d_gene: -
CDR3nt: TGTGCCAGCAGCTTAGCTCTGGGGAGCGCTGAAGCTTTCTTT
CDR3aa: CASSLALGSAEAFF

j_gene: TRBJ2-5
abundance: many
v_gene: TRBV15
d_gene: TRBD2
CDR3nt: TGTGCCACCAGCAGATCGACTAGCGGGAGTGGGGAGACCCAGTACTTC
CDR3aa: CATSRSTSGSGETQYF

j_gene: TRBJ1-1
abundance: few
v_gene: TRBV10-2
d_gene: -
CDR3nt: TGCGCCAGCAGTGAACCCGGATGGGGTGAAGCTTTCTTT
CDR3aa: CASSEPGWGEAFF

j_gene: TRBJ2-7
abundance: few
v_gene: TRBV20-1
d_gene: -
CDR3nt: TGCAGTGCTACCCATTGGGGAGGGGGACAGCCCTACGAGCAGTACTTC
CDR3aa: CSATHWGGGQPYEQYF

j_gene: TRBJ2-2
abundance: few
v_gene: TRBV12-3/TRBV12-4
d_gene: -
CDR3nt: TGTGCCAGCAGGGCGGCAGGGTTCACCGGGGAGCTGTTTTTT
CDR3aa: CASRAAGFTGELFF

j_gene: TRBJ2-7
abundance: few
v_gene: TRBV18
d_gene: TRBD1
CDR3nt: TGTGCCAGCTCACTTCGACAGGGCAAGTACGAGCAGTACTTC
CDR3aa: CASSLRQGKYEQYF

j_gene: TRBJ2-7
abundance: many
v_gene: TRBV11-2
d_gene: -
CDR3nt: TGTGCCAGCAGCTTAGATAATCCAGGCGAGCAGTACTTC
CDR3aa: CASSLDNPGEQYF

j_gene: TRBJ2-5
abundance: many
v_gene: TRBV27
d_gene: TRBD1
CDR3nt: TGTGCCAGCAGTACCCGGGACAGTGGTCTAGAGACCCAGTACTTC
CDR3aa: CASSTRDSGLETQYF

j_gene: TRBJ1-2
abundance: few
v_gene: TRBV7-9
d_gene: -
CDR3nt: TGTGCCAGCAGCTTTCCGGGACAAGGGGCCAATGGCTACACCTTC
CDR3aa: CASSFPGQGANGYTF

j_gene: TRBJ2-2
abundance: -
v_gene: TRBV27
d_gene: TRBD2
CDR3nt: TGTGCCAGCAGTTCCTACTCGACTAGCGGGAAAACCGGGGAGCTGTTTTTT
CDR3aa: CASSSYSTSGKTGELFF

j_gene: TRBJ1-2
abundance: many
v_gene: TRBV28
d_gene: -
CDR3nt: TGTGCCAGCCGCGCGGGCCCCTATGGCTACACCTTC
CDR3aa: CASRAGPYGYTF

j_gene: TRBJ1-6
abundance: few
v_gene: TRBV30
d_gene: -
CDR3nt: TGTGCCTGGACAGGGTATAATTCACCCCTCCACTTT
CDR3aa: CAWTGYNSPLHF

j_gene: TRBJ2-7
abundance: many
v_gene: TRBV15
d_gene: -
CDR3nt: TGTGCCACCAGCAGACTACGAACAGGGACGGGGGTTTACTTC
CDR3aa: CATSRLRTGTGVYF

j_gene: TRBJ2-2
abundance: -
v_gene: TRBV12-3/TRBV12-4
d_gene: -
CDR3nt: TGTGCCAGCAGTTACGGGACACGGTCTCTCAACACCGGGGAGCTGTTTTTT
CDR3aa: CASSYGTRSLNTGELFF

j_gene: TRBJ2-5
abundance: few
v_gene: TRBV30
d_gene: TRBD2
CDR3nt: TGTGCCTGGAGTAGGCGGGAGGGCCGAGAGACCCAGTACTTC
CDR3aa: CAWSRREGRETQYF

j_gene: TRBJ1-2
abundance: many
v_gene: TRBV28
d_gene: -
CDR3nt: TGTGCCAGCACCACGGGGCGGGGCTACACCTTC
CDR3aa: CASTTGRGYTF

j_gene: TRBJ2-5
abundance: -
v_gene: TRBV7-2
d_gene: -
CDR3nt: TGTGCCAGCAGCCGCGACTCGCAGGCCCAGTACTTC
CDR3aa: CASSRDSQAQYF

j_gene: TRBJ1-1
abundance: few
v_gene: TRBV30
d_gene: TRBD1
CDR3nt: TGTGCCTATGACAGGGCCGCTGAAGCTTTCTTT
CDR3aa: CAYDRAAEAFF